This TCR beta chain is drawn from a study of blood T cell repertoires in COVID-19. At the level of the study: T cells, B-cell-depleted T cells, or PBMCs provided the cDNA or gDNA that served as material.

Source study methods: The authors estimated nucleated cell counts from reference gene primer amplification. This table comes from immunoSEQ multiplex PCR, and its TCRdb copy is limited to in-frame clones, with some not included. The V and J calls and clone size come from that table; D and trimming were worked out from the DNA. The sample carries some 390,000 clones, over 85% recorded once. The receptor was isolated from a woman in her thirties who had recovered from COVID-19. Sequencing was performed on PBMCs or T cells enriched from blood (not recorded which).

CDR3 in DNA: TGTGCCAGCAATTCTAACGGAAACACCATATATTTT. It yields the protein CASNSNGNTIYF. The rearrangement joins TRBV12-3 or TRBV12-4 to TRBJ1-3; D gene unclear. V was clipped by 7 bases and J by 4 bases, with 8 bases between them. The CDR3 covers 12 residues.